The clone carrying this T cell receptor (beta chain) has only one observation. Antigen specificity is unknown. The record originates from a study of CD8+ T cells in alopecia areata. Study information: The study gave treated patients oral tofacitinib at 5 to 10 mg twice daily.

The CDR3 consists of 13 residues. The germline gives CDR1 SNHLY, CDR2 FYNNEI. The ends lost 6 bases at V and 3 bases at J; junction bases unmatched: 3. Following extraction, RNA underwent reverse transcription to cDNA, which served as the sequencing template. The table came from immunoSEQ multiplex PCR; TCRdb's copy has only in-frame clones and leaves some out. Here the sample spans over 15,000 clones, 59% being singletons. Treatment noted: oral pan-JAK inhibitor, 5-10 mg twice daily. Punch biopsies of lesional scalp, plus peripheral blood, were taken from alopecia areata patients. Study conclusions and caveats: Clonality in lesional scalp, especially alopecia totalis/universalis, exceeded that of normal scalp. In scalp and blood, many expanded lesional clones persisted during tofacitinib.

The source was skin, collected at week 4, from a patient treated with tofacitinib. The sequence came from a human donor with alopecia areata. The chain joins TRBV2 to TRBJ1-2; 8 bases line up with TRBD1. CDR3 amino acids: CASSPGQDYGYTF. The CDR3 region has the DNA TGTGCCAGCAGCCCGGGACAGGACTATGGCTACACCTTC. The variable domain in full, with the rest retrieved from reference TRBV2 and TRBJ1-2, is EPEVTQTPSHQVTQMGQEVILRCVPISNHLYFYWYRQILGQKVEFLVSFYNNEISEKSEIFDDQFSVERPDGSNFTLKIRSTKLEDSAMYFCASSPGQDYGYTFGSGTRLTVV.